Described below is a single T cell receptor (beta chain) sequence and its context. This clonotype appeared many times. Which antigen it targets is not known. The record has no base qualities; no much larger clone is one base away. This sample stems from a study of T cell repertoires in cytomegalovirus infection (dated by TCRdb to between 2018 and 2021). As for the study more broadly: The HLA type of each donor mattered for the analysis, because public TCR beta signatures pointed to carriage of CMV infection along with the matching HLA type. Study-wide findings and limitations: The ex vivo response was dominated by HLA-C-restricted CMV-specific TCR beta clonotypes, and the single most frequent clonotype in two of eight donors was supplied by these HLA-C-restricted clonotypes. In both this cohort and an independent cohort of several hundred donors, the cumulative frequency of public TCR beta family members distinguished carriers of CMV infection plus the relevant HLA type.

Including cysteine and phenylalanine, the CDR3 has 16 amino acids. Only CDR3 DNA remains: 48 bases, in frame from the first base. From V the trimming removes 7 bases and from J it removes 0 bases, while the gene matches leave 8 bases of the junction unaccounted for. Sequenced on an Illumina HiSeq 1500. TCRdb redid the processing of the public reads, applying fastp at Q25 and MiXCR, and retained in-frame beta chains. One record per CDR3 amino acid sequence lists the most common genes and DNA. Counted in this sample were approximately 76,000 distinct CDR3 sequences; roughly 3.5% of them appeared once. Under 6% of the sample is held by the ten biggest clonotypes.

The sequenced sample consisted of PBMCs. This receptor was taken from a human donor in good health (CMV status not recorded). Some clones in this sample may be carry-over from other donors' samples. Here the chain combines TRBV12-3 or TRBV12-4 and TRBJ2-1, and 8 junctional nucleotides match TRBD2. The CDR3 here reads CASTLSGGSSYNEQFF. The nucleotides read TGTGCCAGCACCCTAAGCGGGGGTAGCTCCTACAATGAGCAGTTCTTC.